This T cell receptor beta chain is from a study of blood T cells in healthy people across ages. Overall study results and limits: Among T cells, TCR beta diversity per million cells dropped roughly linearly as age rose.

The CDR3 loop spans 14 amino acids. Trimming shortened V by 7 bases and J by 0 bases, and 7 bases separated the two germline ends. Germline CDR1 is MNHEY and CDR2 is SVGAGI. The donors, aged about 6 to 100, were healthy Caucasians from Russia. Per sample, a minimum of 6 million PBMCs were isolated. Primers used in a second PCR of about 6 to 12 cycles were a sample-barcoded 5' primer and a J-beta primer mix. Each sample provided no less than 3 million CDR3-containing paired-end reads. Each CDR3 protein gets one entry after TCRdb re-called the 5' RACE reads with MiXCR. The table shows about 1.6 million distinct CDR3 sequences, with roughly 32% occurring only once. This clonotype occurred a few times. The antigen is unknown.

The chain links TRBV6-5 to TRBJ1-6; D call uncertain. This receptor was obtained from a woman aged 25-40 years in good health. The sequencing sample was made of blood. The CDR3 nucleotides read TGTGCCAGCACAAGTAGCTCCTATAATTCACCCCTCCACTTT. Translated: CASTSSSYNSPLHF.